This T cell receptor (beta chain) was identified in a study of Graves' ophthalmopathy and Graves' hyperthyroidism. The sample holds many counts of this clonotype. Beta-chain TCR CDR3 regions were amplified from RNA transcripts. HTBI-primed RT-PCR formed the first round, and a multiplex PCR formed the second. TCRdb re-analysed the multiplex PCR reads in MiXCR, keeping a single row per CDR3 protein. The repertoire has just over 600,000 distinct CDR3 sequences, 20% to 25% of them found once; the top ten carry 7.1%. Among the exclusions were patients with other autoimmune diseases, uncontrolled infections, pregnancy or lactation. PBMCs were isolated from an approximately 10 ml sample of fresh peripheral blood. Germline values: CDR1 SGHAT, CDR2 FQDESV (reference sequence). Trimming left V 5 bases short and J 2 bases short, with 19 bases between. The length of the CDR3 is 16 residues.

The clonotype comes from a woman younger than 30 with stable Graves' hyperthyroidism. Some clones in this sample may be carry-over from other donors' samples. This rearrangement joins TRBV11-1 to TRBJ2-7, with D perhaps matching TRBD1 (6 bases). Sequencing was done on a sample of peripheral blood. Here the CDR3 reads CASSGQSGTSPYEQYF. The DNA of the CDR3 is TGTGCCAGCAGCGGACAGTCCGGGACGTCGCCCTACGAGCAGTACTTC.